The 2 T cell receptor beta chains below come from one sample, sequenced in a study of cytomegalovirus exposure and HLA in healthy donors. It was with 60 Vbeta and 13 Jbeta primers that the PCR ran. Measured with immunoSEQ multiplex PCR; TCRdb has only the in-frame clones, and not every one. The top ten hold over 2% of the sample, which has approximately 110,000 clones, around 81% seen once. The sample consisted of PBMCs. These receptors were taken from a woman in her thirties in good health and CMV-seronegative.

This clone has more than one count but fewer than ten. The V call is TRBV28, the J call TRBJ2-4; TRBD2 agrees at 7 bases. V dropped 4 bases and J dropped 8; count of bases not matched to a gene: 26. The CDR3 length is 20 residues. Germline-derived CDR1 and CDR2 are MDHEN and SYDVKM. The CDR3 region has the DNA TGTGCCAGCAGTTCCAACTCTGGGGGGGGTACCACGAGCGAGCTTGACATTCAGTACTTC. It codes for CASSSNSGGGTTSELDIQYF.

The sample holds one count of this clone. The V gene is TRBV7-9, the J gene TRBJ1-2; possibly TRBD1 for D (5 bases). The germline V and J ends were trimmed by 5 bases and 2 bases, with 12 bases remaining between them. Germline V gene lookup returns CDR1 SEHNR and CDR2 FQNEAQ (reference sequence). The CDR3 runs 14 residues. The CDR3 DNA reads TGTGCCAGCAGCAACCGACAGCTAAACTATGGCTACACCTTC. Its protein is CASSNRQLNYGYTF. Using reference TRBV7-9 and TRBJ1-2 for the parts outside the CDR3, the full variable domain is DTGVSQNPRHKITKRGQNVTFRCDPISEHNRLYWYRQTLGQGPEFLTYFQNEAQLEKSRLLSDRFSAERPKGSFSTLEIQRTEQGDSAMYLCASSNRQLNYGYTFGSGTRLTVV.